This T cell receptor beta chain comes out of a study of beta chain features in type 1 diabetes. Turning to this clone: The antigen is not known.

Study outcomes and limitations: The study found moderately but significantly shorter TCRB CDR3s in all four CD4+ subsets of Type 1 diabetes patients. For cells with high TCR expression, cDNA sequencing could yield over-representation.

The authors reverse transcribed all of the isolated RNA, so sequencing captured expressed TCRB transcripts. The protocol was immunoSEQ multiplex PCR, while the TCRdb copy is restricted to in-frame clones and leaves out a portion. Of about 360,000 clones listed, over 10% were seen once; the top ten hold around 0.01%. Heparinised blood was drawn once per donor, averaging around 120 mL. V lost 4 bases to trimming and J lost 0 bases, with 6 bases between them. Germline V gene lookup returns CDR1 MRHNA and CDR2 SNTAGT. There are 14 residues in the CDR3. The J gene is TRBJ2-2, the V gene TRBV6-4; D gene ambiguous. Material for sequencing was naive CD4+ T cells from blood. This clonotype was sampled from a woman aged 18 to 35 with type 1 diabetes. CDR3 sequence reads: CASSVAANTGELFF. The CDR3 DNA reads as TGTGCCAGCAGTGTGGCAGCGAACACCGGGGAGCTGTTTTTT.